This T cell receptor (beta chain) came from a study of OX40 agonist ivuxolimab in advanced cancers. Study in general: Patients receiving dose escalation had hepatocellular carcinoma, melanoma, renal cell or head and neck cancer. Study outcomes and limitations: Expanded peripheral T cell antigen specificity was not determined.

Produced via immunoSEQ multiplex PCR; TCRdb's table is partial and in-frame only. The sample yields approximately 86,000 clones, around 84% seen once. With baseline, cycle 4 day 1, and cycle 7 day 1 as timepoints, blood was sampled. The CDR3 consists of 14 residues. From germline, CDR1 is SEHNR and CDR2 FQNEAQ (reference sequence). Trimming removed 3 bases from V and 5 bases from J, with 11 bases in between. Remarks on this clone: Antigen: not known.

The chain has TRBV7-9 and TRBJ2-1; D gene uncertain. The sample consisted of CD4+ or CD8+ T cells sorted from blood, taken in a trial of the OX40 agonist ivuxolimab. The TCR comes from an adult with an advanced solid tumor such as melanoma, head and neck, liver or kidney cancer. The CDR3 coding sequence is TGTGCCAGCAGCTTTGGTACTCCCAACAATGAGCAGTTCTTC. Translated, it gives CASSFGTPNNEQFF.